Reported below is one TCR beta chain. Residents of around 24 US areas, aged roughly 18 to 89 years, made up the participants. The data were obtained in a study of blood T cell repertoires in COVID-19. Across the whole study: T cells, B-cell-depleted T cells, or PBMCs supplied cDNA or gDNA.

Trimming removed 0 bases from V and 0 bases from J, with 12 bases in between. The CDR3 is 17 residues long. CDR1 is LGHNT, CDR2 FRNRAP, per germline. The data were produced by immunoSEQ multiplex PCR, yet TCRdb's version contains in-frame clones alone and is incomplete. The repertoire consists of more than 350,000 clones, with approximately 92% occurring once and the leading ten covering more than 0.8%. The chain links TRBV12-5 to TRBJ1-5; tentatively, D is TRBD1 (5 bases). Sequencing was carried out using PBMCs or T cells enriched from blood (not recorded which). The TCR originated in a man aged 18-30 years who had recovered from COVID-19. CDR3 DNA sequence: TGTGCTAGTGGTTTGGTATTTACAGGCTATAGCAATCAGCCCCAGCATTTT. Encoded protein: CASGLVFTGYSNQPQHF.